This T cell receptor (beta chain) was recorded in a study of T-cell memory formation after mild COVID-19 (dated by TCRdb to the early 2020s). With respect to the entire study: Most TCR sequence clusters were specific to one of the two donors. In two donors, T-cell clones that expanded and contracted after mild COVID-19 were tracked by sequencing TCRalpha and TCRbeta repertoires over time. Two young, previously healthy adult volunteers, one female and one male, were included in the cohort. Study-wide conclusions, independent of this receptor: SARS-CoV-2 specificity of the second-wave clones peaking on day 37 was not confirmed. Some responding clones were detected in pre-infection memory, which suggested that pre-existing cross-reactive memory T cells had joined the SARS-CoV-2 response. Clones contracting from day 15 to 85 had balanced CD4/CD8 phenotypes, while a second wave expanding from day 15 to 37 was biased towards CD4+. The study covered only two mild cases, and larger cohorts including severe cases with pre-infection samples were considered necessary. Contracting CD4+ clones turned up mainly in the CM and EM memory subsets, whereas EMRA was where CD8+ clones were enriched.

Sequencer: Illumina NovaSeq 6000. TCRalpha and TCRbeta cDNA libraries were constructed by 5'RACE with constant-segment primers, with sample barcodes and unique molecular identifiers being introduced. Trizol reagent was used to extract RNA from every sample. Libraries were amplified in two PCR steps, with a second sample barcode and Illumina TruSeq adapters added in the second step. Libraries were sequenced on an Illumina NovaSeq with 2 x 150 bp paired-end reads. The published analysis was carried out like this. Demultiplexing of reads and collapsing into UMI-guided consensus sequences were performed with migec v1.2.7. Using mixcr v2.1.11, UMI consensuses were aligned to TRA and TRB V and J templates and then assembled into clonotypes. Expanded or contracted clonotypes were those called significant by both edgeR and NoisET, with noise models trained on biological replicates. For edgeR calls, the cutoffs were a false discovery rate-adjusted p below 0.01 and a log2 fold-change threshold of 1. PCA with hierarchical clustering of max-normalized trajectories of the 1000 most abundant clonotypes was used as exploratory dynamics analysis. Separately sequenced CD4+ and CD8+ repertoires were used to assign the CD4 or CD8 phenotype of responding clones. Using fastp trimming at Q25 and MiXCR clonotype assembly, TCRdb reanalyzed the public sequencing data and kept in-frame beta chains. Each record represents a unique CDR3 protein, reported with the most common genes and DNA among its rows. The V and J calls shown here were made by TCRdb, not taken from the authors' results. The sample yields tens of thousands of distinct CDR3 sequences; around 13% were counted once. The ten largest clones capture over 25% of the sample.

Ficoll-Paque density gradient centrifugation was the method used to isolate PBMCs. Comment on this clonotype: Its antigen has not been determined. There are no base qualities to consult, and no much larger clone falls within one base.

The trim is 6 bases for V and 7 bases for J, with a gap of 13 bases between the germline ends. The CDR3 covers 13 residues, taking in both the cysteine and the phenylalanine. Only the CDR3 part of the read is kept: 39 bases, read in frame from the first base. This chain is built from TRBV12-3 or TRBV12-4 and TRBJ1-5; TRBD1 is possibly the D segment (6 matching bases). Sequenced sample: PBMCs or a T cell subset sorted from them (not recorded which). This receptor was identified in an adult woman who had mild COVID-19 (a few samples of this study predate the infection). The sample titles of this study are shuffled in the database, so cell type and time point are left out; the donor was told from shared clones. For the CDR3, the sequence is CASSLTGNQPQHF. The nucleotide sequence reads TGTGCCAGCAGCCTAACAGGGAACCAGCCCCAGCATTTT.